This T cell receptor (beta chain) was retrieved from a study of blood T cell repertoires in COVID-19. Overall study context: In each case, the material was cDNA or gDNA derived from T cells, B-cell-depleted T cells, or PBMCs.

As originally analysed: By means of reference gene primer amplification, nucleated cell counts were estimated. This table comes from immunoSEQ multiplex PCR, and its TCRdb copy is limited to in-frame clones, with some not included. That table is the source of V, J and clone size, and D and trimming were worked out from the DNA. This table has 250,000 to 350,000 clones, 85% appearing once. For recovered donors of Cohort 3, there were two negative PCRs, clearance, or symptom resolution. This clone was found a few times. Material for sequencing was PBMCs or T cells enriched from blood (not recorded which). The clonotype was recovered from a woman aged 45 to 65 who had recovered from COVID-19.

In nucleotides, the CDR3 is TGTGCCAGCAGCTTAGTAGTGCTGAACACCGGGGAGCTGTTTTTT. Translated, it gives CASSLVVLNTGELFF. V is TRBV11-2 and J is TRBJ2-2; D not certain. Germline assignment: CDR1 SGHAT and CDR2 FQNNGV. V gave up 1 base and J gave up 1 base, with 7 bases separating them. This CDR3 spans 15 amino acids.